Listed below are T cell receptor beta chains from one sample, sequenced in a study of technical replicates of blood from four donors. TCRdb's copy holds only in-frame clones and misses some; the assay was immunoSEQ multiplex PCR. The sample shows tens of thousands of clones, roughly 98% of them seen only once. The source material was T cells isolated from PBMCs. Receptors originate from a human donor in good health. CDR3s include the opening cysteine and the closing phenylalanine or tryptophan. Fields, in order: V gene, J gene, CDR3 protein.

>TRBV7-9|TRBJ2-2
CASSFRGTGKTGELFF
>TRBV4-1|TRBJ2-5
CASSQVRGQETQYF
>TRBV10-3|TRBJ1-1
CAISGASGGLNTEAFF
>TRBV6-5|TRBJ2-2
CASSYSKAGGAGELFF
>TRBV30|TRBJ1-2
CAWSVRDRGGYTF
>TRBV4-1|TRBJ2-5
CASSQVLADQETQYF
>TRBV5-5|TRBJ1-5
CASSAPGQPQHF
>TRBV15|TRBJ2-5
CATRASGGKETQYF
>TRBV11-2|TRBJ2-1
CASSLLNEQFF
>TRBV5-1|TRBJ2-3
CASSFDKRRFDDTQYF
>TRBV30|TRBJ1-1
CAWSVDSSLNTEAFF
>TRBV5-1|TRBJ2-5
CASSLASVRVQETQYF
>TRBV5-1|TRBJ1-2
CASSLPKFSGQKSVWGYTF
>TRBV7-9|TRBJ1-2
CASRMGDSYTF
>TRBV30|TRBJ1-2
CAWSSGDNLYGYTF